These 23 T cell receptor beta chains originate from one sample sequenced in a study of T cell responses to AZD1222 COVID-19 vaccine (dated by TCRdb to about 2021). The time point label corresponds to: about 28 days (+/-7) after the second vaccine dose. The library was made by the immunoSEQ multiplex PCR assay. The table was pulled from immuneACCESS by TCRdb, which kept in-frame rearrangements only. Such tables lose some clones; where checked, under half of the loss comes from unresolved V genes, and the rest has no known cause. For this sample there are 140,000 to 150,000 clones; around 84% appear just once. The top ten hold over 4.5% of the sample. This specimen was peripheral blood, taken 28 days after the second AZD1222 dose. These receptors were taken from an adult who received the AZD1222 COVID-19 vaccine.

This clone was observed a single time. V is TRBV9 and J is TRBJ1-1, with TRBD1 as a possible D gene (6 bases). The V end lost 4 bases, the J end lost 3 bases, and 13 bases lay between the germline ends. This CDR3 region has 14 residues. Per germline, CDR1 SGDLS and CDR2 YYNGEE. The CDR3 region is CASSPEGVYTEAFF. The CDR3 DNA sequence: TGTGCCAGCAGCCCCGAGGGGGTGTACACTGAAGCTTTCTTT.

The CDR3 region is CASLRGPLEQYF. CDR3 in DNA: TGTGCCAGCCTCAGGGGGCCCCTAGAGCAGTACTTC. V usage is TRBV2 and J usage is TRBJ2-7; 8 bases map to TRBD1. Germline CDR1 SNHLY, CDR2 FYNNEI. V dropped 8 bases and J dropped 7; count of bases not matched to a gene: 7. CDR3 length: 12 residues.

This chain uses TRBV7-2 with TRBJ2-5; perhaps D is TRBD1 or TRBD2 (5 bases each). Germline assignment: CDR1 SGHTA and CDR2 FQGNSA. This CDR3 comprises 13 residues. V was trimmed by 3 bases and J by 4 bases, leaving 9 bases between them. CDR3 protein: CASSFPGGETQYF. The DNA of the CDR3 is TGTGCCAGCAGCTTCCCTGGGGGAGAGACCCAGTACTTC.

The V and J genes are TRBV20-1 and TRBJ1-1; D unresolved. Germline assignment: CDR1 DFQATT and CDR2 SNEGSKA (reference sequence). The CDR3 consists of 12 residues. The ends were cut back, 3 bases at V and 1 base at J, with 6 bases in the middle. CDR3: CSASLANTEAFF. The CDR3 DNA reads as TGCAGTGCTAGTCTGGCGAACACTGAAGCTTTCTTT.

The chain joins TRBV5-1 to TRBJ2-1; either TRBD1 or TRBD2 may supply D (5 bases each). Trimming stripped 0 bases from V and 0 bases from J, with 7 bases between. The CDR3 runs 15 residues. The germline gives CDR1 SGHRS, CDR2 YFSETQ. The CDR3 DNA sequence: TGCGCCAGCAGCTTGGAGGGACGCTCCTACAATGAGCAGTTCTTC. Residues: CASSLEGRSYNEQFF.

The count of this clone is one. The CDR3, as DNA: TGTGCCAGCACCGGCGGTGAAAAACTGTTTTTT. Its protein product is CASTGGEKLFF. The chain couples TRBV7-9 to TRBJ1-4; D not certain. Germline V gene lookup returns CDR1 SEHNR and CDR2 FQNEAQ (reference sequence). Between the trimmed V and J ends, which lost 7 bases and 7 bases, there was a span of 7 bases. The CDR3 is 11 residues long.

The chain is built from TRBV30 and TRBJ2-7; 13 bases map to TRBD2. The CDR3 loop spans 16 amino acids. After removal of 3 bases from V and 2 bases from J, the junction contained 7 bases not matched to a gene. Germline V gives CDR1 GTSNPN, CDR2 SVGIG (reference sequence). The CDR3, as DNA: TGTGCCTGGAGCACCCTTACTAGCGGGAGGGCCTACGAGCAGTACTTC. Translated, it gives CAWSTLTSGRAYEQYF.

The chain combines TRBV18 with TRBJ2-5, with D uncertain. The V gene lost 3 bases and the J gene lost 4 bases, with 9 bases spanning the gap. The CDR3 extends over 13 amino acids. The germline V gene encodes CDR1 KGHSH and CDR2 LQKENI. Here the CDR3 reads CASSPAAGETQYF. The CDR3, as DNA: TGTGCCAGCTCACCGGCTGCCGGAGAGACCCAGTACTTC.

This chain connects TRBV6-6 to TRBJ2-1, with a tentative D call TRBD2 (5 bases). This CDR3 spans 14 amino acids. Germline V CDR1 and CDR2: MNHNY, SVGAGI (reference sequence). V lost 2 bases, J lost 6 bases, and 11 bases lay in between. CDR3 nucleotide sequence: TGTGCCAGCAGTTACGTGAGCGAGGGCAATGAGCAGTTCTTC. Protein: CASSYVSEGNEQFF.

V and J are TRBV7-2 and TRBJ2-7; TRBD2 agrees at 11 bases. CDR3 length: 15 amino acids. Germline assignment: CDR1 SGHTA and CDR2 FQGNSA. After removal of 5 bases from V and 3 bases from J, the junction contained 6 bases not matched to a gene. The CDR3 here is CASSMGTSGNYEQYF. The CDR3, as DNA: TGTGCCAGCAGCATGGGGACTAGCGGTAACTACGAGCAGTACTTC.

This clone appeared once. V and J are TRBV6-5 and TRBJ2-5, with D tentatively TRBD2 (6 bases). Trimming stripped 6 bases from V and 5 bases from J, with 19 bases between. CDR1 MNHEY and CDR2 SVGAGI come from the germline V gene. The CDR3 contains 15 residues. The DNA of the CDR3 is TGTGCCAGCAGCCGGTTGGGCGGGACGGGGGAGACCCAGTACTTC. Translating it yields CASSRLGGTGETQYF.

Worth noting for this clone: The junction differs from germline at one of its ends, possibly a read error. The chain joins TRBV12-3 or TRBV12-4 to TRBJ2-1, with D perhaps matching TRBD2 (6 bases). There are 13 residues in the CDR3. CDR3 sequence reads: CASRHEAGRLGVF. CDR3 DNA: TGTGCCAGCAGACACGAAGCGGGTCGACTGGGGGTCTTC.

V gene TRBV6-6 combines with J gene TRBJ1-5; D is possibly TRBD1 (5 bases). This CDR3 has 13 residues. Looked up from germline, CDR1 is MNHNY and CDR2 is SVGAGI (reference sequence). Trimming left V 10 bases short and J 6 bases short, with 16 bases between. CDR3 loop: CAINQGKGQPQHF. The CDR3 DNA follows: TGTGCCATCAATCAGGGTAAGGGTCAGCCCCAGCATTTT.

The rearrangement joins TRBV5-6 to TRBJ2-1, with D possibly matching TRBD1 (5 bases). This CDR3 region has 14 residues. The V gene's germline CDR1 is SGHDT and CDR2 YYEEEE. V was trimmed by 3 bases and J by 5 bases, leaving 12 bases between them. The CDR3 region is CASSSVTVHNEQFF. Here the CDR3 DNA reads TGTGCCAGCAGCTCGGTGACAGTACACAATGAGCAGTTCTTC.

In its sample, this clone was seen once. CDR3 sequence: CASSSRDEMAYGYTF. CDR3 in DNA: TGTGCCAGCAGCTCCCGGGACGAAATGGCCTATGGCTACACCTTC. J is TRBJ1-2 and V is TRBV11-2, with a weak D call TRBD1 (5 bases). CDR3 length equals 15 residues. Trimming took off 4 bases at V and 4 bases at J, with 16 bases between the two ends. Germline V gene data show CDR1 as SGHAT and CDR2 as FQNNGV.

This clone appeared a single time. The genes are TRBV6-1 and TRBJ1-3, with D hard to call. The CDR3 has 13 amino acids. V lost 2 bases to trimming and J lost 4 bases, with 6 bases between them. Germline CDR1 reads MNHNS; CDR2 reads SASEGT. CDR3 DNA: TGTGCCAGCAGTGAAAATAAGGGAAACACCATATATTTT. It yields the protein CASSENKGNTIYF.

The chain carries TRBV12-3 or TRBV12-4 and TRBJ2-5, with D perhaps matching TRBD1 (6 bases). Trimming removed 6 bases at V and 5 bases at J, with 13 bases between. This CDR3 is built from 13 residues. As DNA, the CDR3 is TGTGCCAGCAGGCGGACAGCCCGGGAGACCCAGTACTTC. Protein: CASRRTARETQYF.

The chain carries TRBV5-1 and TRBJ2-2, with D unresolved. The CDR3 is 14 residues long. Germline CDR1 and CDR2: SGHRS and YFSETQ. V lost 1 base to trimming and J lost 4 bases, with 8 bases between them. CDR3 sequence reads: CASSLQATTGELFF. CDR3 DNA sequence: TGCGCCAGCAGCTTGCAAGCGACCACCGGGGAGCTGTTTTTT.

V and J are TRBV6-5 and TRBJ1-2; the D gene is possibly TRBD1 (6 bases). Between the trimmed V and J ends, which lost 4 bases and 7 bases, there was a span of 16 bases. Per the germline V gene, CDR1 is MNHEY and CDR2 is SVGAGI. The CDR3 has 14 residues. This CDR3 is CASSLGGVNGGYTF. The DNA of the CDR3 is TGTGCCAGCAGTTTAGGGGGGGTTAACGGTGGCTACACCTTC.

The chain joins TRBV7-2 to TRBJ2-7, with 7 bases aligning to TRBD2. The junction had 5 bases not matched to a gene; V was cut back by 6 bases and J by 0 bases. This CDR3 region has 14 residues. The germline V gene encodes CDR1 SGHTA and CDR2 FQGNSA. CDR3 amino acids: CASRAGGSSYEQYF. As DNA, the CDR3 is TGTGCCAGCAGGGCCGGCGGGAGCTCCTACGAGCAGTACTTC.

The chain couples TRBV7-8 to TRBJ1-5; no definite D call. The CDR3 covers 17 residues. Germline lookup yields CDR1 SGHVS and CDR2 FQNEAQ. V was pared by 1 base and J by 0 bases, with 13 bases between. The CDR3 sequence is CASSLGLTGYSNQPQHF. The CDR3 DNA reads TGTGCCAGCAGCTTAGGGTTGACGGGATATAGCAATCAGCCCCAGCATTTT.

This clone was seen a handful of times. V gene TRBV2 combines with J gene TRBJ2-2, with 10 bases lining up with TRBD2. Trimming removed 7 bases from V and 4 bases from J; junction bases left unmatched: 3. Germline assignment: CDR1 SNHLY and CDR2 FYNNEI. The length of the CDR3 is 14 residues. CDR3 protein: CASIGTSVTGELFF. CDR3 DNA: TGTGCCAGCATTGGGACTAGCGTCACCGGGGAGCTGTTTTTT.

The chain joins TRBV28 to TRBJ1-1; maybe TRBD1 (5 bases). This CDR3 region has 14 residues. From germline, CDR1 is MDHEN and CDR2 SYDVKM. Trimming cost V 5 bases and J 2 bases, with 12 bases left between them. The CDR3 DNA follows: TGTGCCAGCAGTAACACAGGACTCAACACTGAAGCTTTCTTT. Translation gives CASSNTGLNTEAFF. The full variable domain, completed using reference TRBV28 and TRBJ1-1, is DVKVTQSSRYLVKRTGEKVFLECVQDMDHENMFWYRQDPGLGLRLIYFSYDVKMKEKGDIPEGYSVSREKKERFSLILESASTNQTSMYLCASSNTGLNTEAFFGQGTRLTVV.